This T cell receptor (beta chain) was documented in a study of cytomegalovirus exposure and HLA in healthy donors. Findings of the study overall: Researchers reportedly found TCR beta sequences accurately predicted most subjects' HLA-A and HLA-B alleles. Rates of TCR association differed by HLA locus in a later analysis, with DRB1 highest and HLA-C lowest. Earlier results showed most TCR beta V segments being productive about 87% or about 30% of the time.

This CDR3 comprises 13 residues. V was pared by 6 bases and J by 3 bases, with 11 bases between. Germline loops: CDR1 MNHEY, CDR2 SMNVEV (reference sequence). In the case of this clone: What it binds is unknown. One base away lies a much larger clone, so this may be a sequencing read error.

The PCR contained 60 Vbeta and 13 Jbeta primers. TCRdb's table, derived via immunoSEQ multiplex PCR, lists solely in-frame clones and lacks some. The sample shows more than 200,000 clones, around 76% of them seen only once. This chain uses TRBV27 with TRBJ1-2; D is possibly TRBD1 (6 bases). Material: PBMCs. This TCR was recovered from a man in his forties in good health and CMV-seropositive. This CDR3 is CASRDSLDYGYTF. The CDR3 nucleotides read TGTGCCAGCAGGGACAGCCTAGACTATGGCTACACCTTC.